Below, one TCR beta chain is given with its context. Its target is not known. TCR beta CDR3 amplification used RNA transcripts. Amplification began with first-round RT-PCR using HTBI primers, then second-round multiplex PCR was performed. TCRdb ran MiXCR on the multiplex PCR reads and lists one entry per CDR3 protein. The sample has hundreds of thousands of distinct CDR3 sequences; 22% are singletons. This CDR3 region has 15 residues. After removal of 5 bases from V and 1 base from J, the junction contained 7 bases not matched to a gene. Germline CDR1 is SGHRS and CDR2 is YFSETQ. These data belong to a study of Graves' ophthalmopathy and Graves' hyperthyroidism. Study context: Researchers obtained peripheral blood at initial diagnosis, before any treatment had begun. Study observations and caveats: Ophthalmopathy progression prediction by the model yielded a sensitivity of 55% to 71% and a specificity of just over 72%. Distinction of ophthalmopathy from stable hyperthyroidism by a 13-signature model reached 87.88% sensitivity and 75% to 84% specificity.

Someone took the PBMCs out of less than 11 ml of fresh peripheral blood. The sequenced sample consisted of peripheral blood. The TCR comes from a woman aged 18-29 years with stable Graves' hyperthyroidism. Some clones in this sample may be carry-over from other donors' samples. The chain links TRBV5-1 to TRBJ2-7; TRBD1 aligns across 9 bases. CDR3 bases: TGCGCCAGCAGTTCCGGACAGGGGCCATCCTACGAGCAGTACTTC. Translating it yields CASSSGQGPSYEQYF.